This TCR beta chain came from a study of cytomegalovirus exposure and HLA in healthy donors. For the study at large: Samples from HLA-typed donors yielded about 86 million unique TCRs in an early data release. Across a few hundred genotyped donors, 81% landed in the Caucasian-associated ancestry cluster.

PCR involved 60 Vbeta and 13 Jbeta primers. Measured with immunoSEQ multiplex PCR; TCRdb has only the in-frame clones, and not every one. The data show 200,000 to 250,000 clones, about 80% seen once. Trimming cost V 0 bases and J 5 bases, with 10 bases left between them. The CDR3 is 14 residues long. Germline V gene lookup returns CDR1 SGHTA and CDR2 FQGNSA. Sequencing input: PBMCs. This chain uses TRBV7-2 with TRBJ1-1; D is unresolved. The sequence was collected from a man younger than 35 in good health and CMV-seronegative. CDR3 nucleotide sequence: TGTGCCAGCAGCTTAGCACGGGGTTGGACTGAAGCTTTCTTT. This translates into CASSLARGWTEAFF.